Presented here are 22 T cell receptor beta chains from one specimen sequenced in a study of cytomegalovirus exposure and HLA in healthy donors. Clones were sequenced by immunoSEQ multiplex PCR, and TCRdb holds only the in-frame ones, with some missing. Altogether under 300,000 clones are present, 70% to 90% being singletons, with the ten largest covering about 1.2%. Sequences were obtained from PBMCs. The receptors stem from a woman between 25 and 40 years old in good health and CMV-seropositive.

The chain links TRBV30 to TRBJ1-4, with 9 nucleotides matching TRBD1. The J segment lost 8 bases and the V segment lost 5 bases, leaving 9 bases of the junction unmatched. Germline values: CDR1 GTSNPN, CDR2 SVGIG (reference sequence). CDR3 size: 14 residues. CDR3 amino acids: CAWARDRASEKLFF. DNA for the CDR3: TGTGCCTGGGCCCGGGACAGGGCGTCCGAAAAACTGTTTTTT.

This clone has a single count. The rearrangement uses TRBV19 and TRBJ2-7; TRBD2 matches 7 bases. Trimming cost V 10 bases and J 0 bases; bases outside gene matches: 12. The V gene's germline CDR1 is LNHDA and CDR2 SQIVND (reference sequence). CDR3 size: 15 residues. CDR3 region: CATWTLAEASYEQYF. CDR3 bases: TGTGCCACCTGGACTCTAGCGGAGGCCTCCTACGAGCAGTACTTC.

The V and J genes are TRBV20-1 and TRBJ1-1; possibly TRBD1 for D (5 bases). CDR1 is DFQATT, CDR2 SNEGSKA, per germline (reference sequence). Deletions cut 0 bases from V and 11 bases from J, with 7 bases between. The CDR3 spans 10 residues. This chain's CDR3 is CSARDRVAFF. Written as DNA, the CDR3 is TGCAGTGCTAGAGACAGGGTGGCTTTCTTT.

The chain links TRBV7-3 to TRBJ2-5, with D tentatively TRBD2 (6 bases). Germline V gene lookup returns CDR1 SGHTA and CDR2 FQGTGA. CDR3 length: 14 amino acids. Deletions cut 0 bases from V and 2 bases from J, with 7 bases between. The DNA for the CDR3 is TGTGCCAGCAGCTTAACGGGAGGACAAGAGACCCAGTACTTC. This codes for CASSLTGGQETQYF.

The chain couples TRBV30 to TRBJ1-2; no reliable D call. V dropped 3 bases and J dropped 4 bases, with 18 bases sitting between them. There are 15 residues in the CDR3. Germline-derived CDR1 and CDR2 are GTSNPN and SVGIG (reference sequence). In DNA, the CDR3 is TGTGCCTGGAGAAGGTTAACCCGGGAGCTCTATGGCTACACCTTC. Encoded protein: CAWRRLTRELYGYTF.

This clone has ten or more counts. This chain uses TRBV15 with TRBJ2-7; possible D gene TRBD1, 6 bases. CDR1 is LNHNV and CDR2 is YYDKDF in the germline V gene (reference sequence). Trimming pared 1 base from V and 3 bases from J, leaving 13 bases between. There are 15 residues in the CDR3. The CDR3 DNA is TGTGCCACCAGCAGAGGGATCAGGGGAAACTACGAGCAGTACTTC. Encoded protein: CATSRGIRGNYEQYF.

The chain joins TRBV25-1 to TRBJ1-1; 10 bases line up with TRBD1. The CDR3 consists of 16 residues. After removal of 3 bases from V and 0 bases from J, the junction contained 4 bases not matched to a gene. Germline loops: CDR1 MGHDK, CDR2 SYGVNS. CDR3 bases: TGTGCCAGCAGTGAGACAGGGGGCTTCATGAACACTGAAGCTTTCTTT. Encoded protein: CASSETGGFMNTEAFF.

This clone has just a few counts. The chain is built from TRBV10-3 and TRBJ1-1; D might be TRBD1 (6 bases). Trimming cost V 10 bases and J 5 bases, with 11 bases left between them. The CDR3 has 11 residues. Germline V gives CDR1 ENHRY, CDR2 SYGVKD. Here the CDR3 reads CATGRGTEAFF. As DNA, the CDR3 is TGTGCCACCGGTAGGGGGACTGAAGCTTTCTTT.

The V and J genes are TRBV27 and TRBJ1-1; weak D call: TRBD1 (5 bases). Deletions cut 4 bases from V and 1 base from J, with 13 bases between. CDR1 is MNHEY, CDR2 SMNVEV, per germline (reference sequence). CDR3 length: 15 amino acids. CDR3 loop: CASSSNTGQNTEAFF. CDR3 nucleotide sequence: TGTGCCAGCAGTTCGAATACAGGCCAGAACACTGAAGCTTTCTTT.

The V gene is TRBV29-1, the J gene TRBJ2-5, with D possibly TRBD1 on 6 matching bases. V was cut by 6 bases and J by 3 bases, with 11 bases left in between. The germline V gene encodes CDR1 SQVTM and CDR2 ANQGSEA. The CDR3 covers 12 residues. The CDR3 bases are TGCAGCGTGGATAACAGGGAAGAGACCCAGTACTTC. Amino acid sequence: CSVDNREETQYF.

The J gene is TRBJ1-1, the V gene TRBV5-4; unclear D gene. Between the trimmed V and J ends, which lost 0 bases and 3 bases, there was a span of 9 bases. The CDR3 is 14 residues long. Looked up from germline, CDR1 is SGHNT and CDR2 is YYREEE (reference sequence). CDR3 nucleotides: TGTGCCAGCAGCTTGGAACCAGGATACACTGAAGCTTTCTTT. Amino acids: CASSLEPGYTEAFF. The entire variable domain, with the rest obtained from reference TRBV5-4 and TRBJ1-1, is as follows: ETGVTQSPTHLIKTRGQQVTLRCSSQSGHNTVSWYQQALGQGPQFIFQYYREEENGRGNFPPRFSGLQFPNYSSELNVNALELDDSALYLCASSLEPGYTEAFFGQGTRLTVV.

V and J are TRBV6-1 and TRBJ2-2; TRBD2 matches at 12 bases. This CDR3 has 19 residues. J lost 0 bases, V lost 3 bases, and 8 bases had no gene match. Germline CDR1 MNHNS, CDR2 SASEGT. The CDR3 region is CASSERLAGGKANTGELFF. CDR3 sequence (DNA): TGTGCCAGCAGTGAGCGTCTAGCGGGAGGGAAAGCGAACACCGGGGAGCTGTTTTTT.

V and J are TRBV7-3 and TRBJ2-3; D possibly corresponds to TRBD2 (5 bases). CDR1 and CDR2 (germline): SGHTA, FQGTGA. V lost 1 base, J lost 1 base, and 12 bases lay in between. This CDR3 has 16 residues. In DNA, the CDR3 is TGTGCCAGCAGCTTAAGTTCCAGCGGACGCACAGATACGCAGTATTTT. Encoded protein: CASSLSSSGRTDTQYF.

This clone occurred a few times. V and J are TRBV10-1 and TRBJ1-1; 8 nucleotides agree with TRBD1. CDR1 and CDR2 from the germline V gene are WNHNN and SYGVQD (reference sequence). The CDR3 spans 14 residues. With 5 bases clipped from V and 3 bases from J, the junction kept 5 bases outside the gene matches. The CDR3: CASSSGQDYTEAFF. The CDR3 DNA sequence: TGCGCCAGCAGTTCGGGACAGGACTACACTGAAGCTTTCTTT.

The chain couples TRBV6-6 to TRBJ1-1, with D tentatively TRBD1 (6 bases). V lost 2 bases, J lost 0 bases, and 13 bases lay in between. Germline CDR1 is MNHNY and CDR2 is SVGAGI (reference sequence). The CDR3 is made up of 16 amino acids. The CDR3 reads CASSYGQSIMNTEAFF. The CDR3 DNA sequence: TGTGCCAGCAGTTACGGACAGTCAATCATGAACACTGAAGCTTTCTTT.

V and J are TRBV28 and TRBJ1-1; D call uncertain. Trimming removed 7 bases from V and 0 bases from J, with 15 bases in between. Germline CDR1 is MDHEN and CDR2 is SYDVKM. The CDR3 loop spans 15 amino acids. DNA for the CDR3: TGTGCCAGCACCCCCGGGGAGATTATGAACACTGAAGCTTTCTTT. Translation gives CASTPGEIMNTEAFF.

This clone was counted between two and nine times. The rearrangement joins TRBV15 to TRBJ1-5; 8 bases agree with TRBD1. The J segment lost 6 bases and the V segment lost 0 bases, leaving 7 bases of the junction unmatched. CDR1 and CDR2 (germline): LNHNV, YYDKDF (reference sequence). The CDR3 is 16 residues long. The CDR3 here is CATSRDRQGAAQPQHF. CDR3 nucleotides: TGTGCCACCAGCAGAGATCGGCAGGGGGCAGCTCAGCCCCAGCATTTT.

J is TRBJ1-3 and V is TRBV4-2, with a weak D call TRBD1 (6 bases). The CDR3 is 17 amino acids. Germline V lookup: CDR1 LGHNA, CDR2 YNFKEQ. The ends were cut back, 1 base at V and 0 bases at J, with 13 bases in the middle. CDR3 protein: CASSQVGEGGSGNTIYF. The DNA for the CDR3 is TGTGCCAGCAGCCAAGTGGGGGAGGGGGGCTCTGGAAACACCATATATTTT.

The V call is TRBV5-6, the J call TRBJ2-6; 7 bases agree with TRBD1. Germline CDR1 reads SGHDT; CDR2 reads YYEEEE. The CDR3 sequence is 19 residues long. After removal of 0 bases from V and 4 bases from J, the junction contained 13 bases not matched to a gene. The CDR3 region is CASSLGGYDRASGANVLTF. The DNA for the CDR3 is TGTGCCAGCAGCTTGGGAGGTTATGACAGGGCCTCAGGGGCCAACGTCCTGACTTTC.

The V gene is TRBV2, the J gene TRBJ1-1, with D tentatively TRBD1 (5 bases). With 6 bases removed from V and 0 bases from J, the gap between germline ends came to 11 bases. This CDR3 is 14 amino acids long. CDR1 and CDR2 from the germline V gene are SNHLY and FYNNEI. In DNA form, the CDR3 reads TGTGCCAGCAGCCCTACAGGCCTGAACACTGAAGCTTTCTTT. As protein: CASSPTGLNTEAFF.

CDR3 sequence: CASRGTRGYTDTQYF. CDR3 nucleotides: TGTGCCAGCAGGGGGACTAGAGGCTACACAGATACGCAGTATTTT. The chain joins TRBV28 to TRBJ2-3, with TRBD2 matching over 8 bases. Germline values: CDR1 MDHEN, CDR2 SYDVKM. The CDR3 sequence is 15 residues long. V dropped 6 bases and J dropped 2; count of bases not matched to a gene: 7.

The chain joins TRBV11-3 to TRBJ2-7, with D possibly matching TRBD1 (6 bases). Between the trimmed V and J ends, which lost 0 bases and 2 bases, there was a span of 11 bases. Germline-derived CDR1 and CDR2 are SGHNT and YENEEA. The CDR3 runs to 15 residues. The CDR3 spells CASSLEAGDPYEQYF. In nucleotides, the CDR3 is TGTGCCAGCAGCTTAGAGGCAGGGGACCCCTACGAGCAGTACTTC.